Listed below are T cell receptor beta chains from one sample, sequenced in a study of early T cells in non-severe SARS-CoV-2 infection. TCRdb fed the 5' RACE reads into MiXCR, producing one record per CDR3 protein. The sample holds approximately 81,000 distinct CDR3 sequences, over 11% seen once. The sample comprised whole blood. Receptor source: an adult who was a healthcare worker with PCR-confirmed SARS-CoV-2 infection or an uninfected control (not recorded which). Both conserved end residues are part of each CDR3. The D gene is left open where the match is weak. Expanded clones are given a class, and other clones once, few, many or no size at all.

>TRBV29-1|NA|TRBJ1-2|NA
TGCAGCGTTGAACGTTACTATGGCTACACCTTC
CSVERYYGYTF
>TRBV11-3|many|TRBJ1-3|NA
TGTGCCAGCAGCTCCGACGGGACTTCAGGACTCGGAAACACCATATATTTT
CASSSDGTSGLGNTIYF
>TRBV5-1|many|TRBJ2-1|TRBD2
TGCGCCAGCAGCTCCCGGTGGGGGCGGGAGGATGGCAATGAGCAGTTCTTC
CASSSRWGREDGNEQFF
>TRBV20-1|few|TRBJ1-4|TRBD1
TGCAGTGCTAGAGGCCCGACAGGGGTAGGAGAAAAACTGTTTTTT
CSARGPTGVGEKLFF
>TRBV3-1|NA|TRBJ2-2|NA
TGTGCCAGCAGCCTTTTACCAGGGGACACCGGGGAGCTGTTTTTT
CASSLLPGDTGELFF
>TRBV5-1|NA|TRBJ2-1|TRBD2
TGCGCCAGCAGCCCCGTAGCGGGACCTTACAATGAGCAGTTCTTC
CASSPVAGPYNEQFF
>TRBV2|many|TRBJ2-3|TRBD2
TGTGCCAGCAGTGAAACGGCGGGAGGTGCCGCAGATACGCAGTATTTT
CASSETAGGAADTQYF
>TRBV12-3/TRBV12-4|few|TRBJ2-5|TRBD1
TGTGCCAGCAGTTTCATACAGGGGAACCAGTACTTC
CASSFIQGNQYF
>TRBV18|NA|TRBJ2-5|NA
TGTGCCAGCTCACCACCCACGGTAGGCCAAGAGACCCAGTACTTC
CASSPPTVGQETQYF
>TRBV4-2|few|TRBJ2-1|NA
TGTGCCAGCAGCCAAGGTGGAGGGGAAGCAAATGAGCAGTTCTTC
CASSQGGGEANEQFF
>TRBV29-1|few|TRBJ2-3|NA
TGCAGCGTTGACGGGGCCAGCACAGATACGCAGTATTTT
CSVDGASTDTQYF
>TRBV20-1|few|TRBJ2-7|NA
TGCAGTGCTAGAGATGACGGCGGGGTCTACGAGCAGTACTTC
CSARDDGGVYEQYF
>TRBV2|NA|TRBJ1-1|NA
TGTGCCAGCTCGAGAATGAACACTGAAGCTTTCTTT
CASSRMNTEAFF
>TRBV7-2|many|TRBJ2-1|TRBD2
TGTGCCAGCAGCATGACTAGCGGGAGTCTTTACAATGAGCAGTTCTTC
CASSMTSGSLYNEQFF
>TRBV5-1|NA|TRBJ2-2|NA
TGCGCCAGTACTCCTTCTGGTGAAACCGGGGAGCTGTTTTTT
CASTPSGETGELFF
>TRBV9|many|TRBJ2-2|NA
TGTGCCAGCAGCAAAAGGGGTAGCGGGAACACCGGGGAGCTGTTTTTT
CASSKRGSGNTGELFF
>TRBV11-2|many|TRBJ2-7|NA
TGTGCCAGCAGCTTACGACCGGACGAGCAGTACTTC
CASSLRPDEQYF
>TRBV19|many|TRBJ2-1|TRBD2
TGTGCCAGTAGTATCCGCGGGGGGCGGAATGAGCAGTTCTTC
CASSIRGGRNEQFF
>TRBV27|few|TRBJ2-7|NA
TGTGCCAGCAGTTTATCGGGAGGTTGGGAGCAGTACTTC
CASSLSGGWEQYF
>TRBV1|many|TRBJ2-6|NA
TGCACCAGCAGGGTGAGTCTCTCTGGGGCCAACGTCCTGACTTTC
CTSRVSLSGANVLTF
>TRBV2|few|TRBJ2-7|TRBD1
TGTGCCAGCAGTCATCCCGGGACAGCAACCTACGAGCAGTACTTC
CASSHPGTATYEQYF
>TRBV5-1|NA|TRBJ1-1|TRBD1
TGCGCCAGCAGCTTCTCCCTGGACAGGGGGAACACTGAAGCTTTCTTT
CASSFSLDRGNTEAFF
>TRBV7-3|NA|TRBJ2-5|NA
TGTGCCAGCAGCTCGGACTGGAGGGAGACCCAGTACTTC
CASSSDWRETQYF
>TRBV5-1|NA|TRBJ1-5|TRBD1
TGCGCCAGCAGCCTTCGACAGGGGGATCAGCCCCAGCATTTT
CASSLRQGDQPQHF
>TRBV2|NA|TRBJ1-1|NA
TGTGCCAGCAGTGTTGGCGTGAACACTGAAGCTTTCTTT
CASSVGVNTEAFF
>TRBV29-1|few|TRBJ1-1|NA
TGCAGCGTTGAAGACGGGACTGCTTTTCCTGAAGCTTTCTTT
CSVEDGTAFPEAFF
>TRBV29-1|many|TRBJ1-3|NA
TGCAGCGTTGTAGACAGCCGCTCTGGAAACACCATATATTTT
CSVVDSRSGNTIYF
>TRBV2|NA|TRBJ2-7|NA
TGTGCCAGCAGGACCCGGGGGACCTCCTACGAGCAGTACTTC
CASRTRGTSYEQYF
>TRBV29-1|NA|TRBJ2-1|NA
TGCAGCGTTGAGGTAGCAGTGGAGCAGTTCTTC
CSVEVAVEQFF
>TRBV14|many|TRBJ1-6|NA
TGTGCCAGCAGCCAAGAACATTCACCCCTCCACTTT
CASSQEHSPLHF
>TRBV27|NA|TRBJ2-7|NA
TGTGCCAGCAGTTTATCGTCACAACCATCCTACGAGCAGTACTTC
CASSLSSQPSYEQYF
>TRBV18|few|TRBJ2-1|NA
TGTGCCAGCTCACCTACAGTTTTCCACAATGAGCAGTTCTTC
CASSPTVFHNEQFF
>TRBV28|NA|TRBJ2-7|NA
TGTGCCAGCAGTTGGATCCGCGGCGAGCAGTACTTC
CASSWIRGEQYF
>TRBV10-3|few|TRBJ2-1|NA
TGTGCCATCAGTGACTGGGGCGGGGCAAGCAATGAGCAGTTCTTC
CAISDWGGASNEQFF
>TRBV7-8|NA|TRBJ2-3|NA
TGTGCCAGCAGCTTAGCGTCTCGACCCGATACGCAGTATTTT
CASSLASRPDTQYF
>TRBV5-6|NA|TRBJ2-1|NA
TGTGCCAGCACCCTTACGGAGGGATTTCGCATAGATGAGCAGTTCTTC
CASTLTEGFRIDEQFF
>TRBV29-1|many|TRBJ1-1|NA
TGCAGCGTTGGGATTGGTGGGTCAGGTACTGAAGCTTTCTTT
CSVGIGGSGTEAFF
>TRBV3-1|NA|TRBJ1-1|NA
TGTGCCAGCAGCCCGCGCCAGGGTGTTAACACTGAAGCTTTCTTT
CASSPRQGVNTEAFF
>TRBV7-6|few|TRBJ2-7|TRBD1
TGTGCCAGCAGCACCGGGACAGGGGACGAGCAGTACTTC
CASSTGTGDEQYF
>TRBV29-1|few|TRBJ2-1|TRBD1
TGCAGCGTTGGGACAGGAGTATACAATGAGCAGTTCTTC
CSVGTGVYNEQFF
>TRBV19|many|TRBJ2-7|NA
TGTGCCAGTAGTAACCGGGACGACGGCTACGAGCAGTACTTC
CASSNRDDGYEQYF
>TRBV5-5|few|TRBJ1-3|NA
TGTGCCAGCAGCTTGGAGGCCGGGGCCTTCTCTGGAAACACCATATATTTT
CASSLEAGAFSGNTIYF
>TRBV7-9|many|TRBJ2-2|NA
TGTGCCAGCAGCTTAGTTTCCGGGGAGCTGTTTTTT
CASSLVSGELFF
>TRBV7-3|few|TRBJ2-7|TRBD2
TGTGCCAGCAGCCCAGGACTAGCTGGGAGCGAGCAGTACTTC
CASSPGLAGSEQYF
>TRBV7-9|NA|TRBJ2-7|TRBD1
TGTGCCAGCAGCCAACAGGGGCGCGGCAGTACCTACGAGCAGTACTTC
CASSQQGRGSTYEQYF
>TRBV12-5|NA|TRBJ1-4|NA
TGTGCTAGTGCCCCCGGGTTGAATGAAAAACTGTTTTTT
CASAPGLNEKLFF
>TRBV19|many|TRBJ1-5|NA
TGTGCCAGTAAATCGGGCGGTTTCCAGCCCCAGCATTTT
CASKSGGFQPQHF
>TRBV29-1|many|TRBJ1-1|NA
TGCAGCGTTAGAATTCTGACTGAAGCTTTCTTT
CSVRILTEAFF
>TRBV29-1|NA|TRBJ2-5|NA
TGCAGCGTTGAAGTACAGGGCCAAGAGACCCAGTACTTC
CSVEVQGQETQYF
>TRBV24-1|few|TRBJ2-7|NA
TGTGCCACCAGTCCACGGGGTGGGCACGAGCAGTACTTC
CATSPRGGHEQYF
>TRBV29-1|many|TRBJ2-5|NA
TGCAGCGTGTCCGCCGAGACCCAGTACTTC
CSVSAETQYF
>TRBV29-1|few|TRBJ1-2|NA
TGCAGCGTCCTCCGGCCAAACAGCGGCTATGGCTACACCTTC
CSVLRPNSGYGYTF
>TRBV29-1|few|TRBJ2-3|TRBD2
TGCAGCGCAGCGGGACTAGCACGTCCAGATACGCAGTATTTT
CSAAGLARPDTQYF
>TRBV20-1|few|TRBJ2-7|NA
TGCAGTGCTCGTACTCTGACGGGCGAGCAGTACTTC
CSARTLTGEQYF